These T cell receptor beta chains were read from a single sample in a study of blood T cells in healthy people across ages. Each CDR3 protein gets one entry after TCRdb re-called the 5' RACE reads with MiXCR. The data contain around 780,000 distinct CDR3 sequences, 45% to 70% of them singletons. Material for sequencing was blood. The receptors originated from a man aged 40-49 years in good health. Both conserved end residues are part of each CDR3. A D gene is named only where the DNA matches it firmly. Rows give clone size only sometimes, using once, few, many, or a class for an expanded clone.

TRBV12-3/TRBV12-4	few	TRBJ2-5	.	TGTGCCAGCCGAATGAGCGATCAAGAGACCCAGTACTTC	CASRMSDQETQYF
TRBV6-1	.	TRBJ1-2	.	TGTGCCAGCCCCCCAGGGACGTGGTATGGCTACACCTTC	CASPPGTWYGYTF
TRBV18	.	TRBJ2-1	.	TGTGCCAGCTCACTAGCCCGACGAAATGAGCAGTTCTTC	CASSLARRNEQFF
TRBV20-1	many	TRBJ2-5	.	TGCAGTGCTAGAGACGGAGGGCAAGAGACCCAGTACTTC	CSARDGGQETQYF
TRBV5-1	few	TRBJ2-3	.	TGCGCCAGCAGCTTTGAGACCCCTAGCACAGATACGCAGTATTTT	CASSFETPSTDTQYF
TRBV20-1	.	TRBJ1-5	.	TGCAGTGCTAGAGATGTCGCGCAAGGGGCTAGTCAGCCCCAGCATTTT	CSARDVAQGASQPQHF
TRBV3-1	.	TRBJ2-5	TRBD1	TGTGCCAGCAGCCCCGGACAGGGGGAAGGGACCCAGTACTTC	CASSPGQGEGTQYF
TRBV12-3/TRBV12-4	.	TRBJ2-7	.	TGTGCCAGCACCCAGGGTGACTGCTACGAGCAGTACTTC	CASTQGDCYEQYF
TRBV28	.	TRBJ2-7	.	TGTGCCAGCAGTTTAAGAAGTGGAGTGGCGGTCGGTTTCTTATACGAGCAGTACTTC	CASSLRSGVAVGFLYEQYF
TRBV12-3/TRBV12-4	few	TRBJ2-7	TRBD1	TGTGCCAGCAACCCAACCGGGACAGGGGGCGAGCAGTACTTC	CASNPTGTGGEQYF
TRBV6-2/TRBV6-3	.	TRBJ1-5	.	TGTGCCAGCAGTTCCTCCACAGGGATTAATGATCAGCCCCAGCATTTT	CASSSSTGINDQPQHF
TRBV9	.	TRBJ1-1	.	TGTGCCAGCAGCCCCCCTGTGGGTCCTGAAGCTTTCTTT	CASSPPVGPEAFF
TRBV10-3	.	TRBJ2-5	.	TGTGCCATCAGTGACGACCTAGAAGAGACCCAGTACTTC	CAISDDLEETQYF
TRBV13	.	TRBJ2-7	.	TGTGCCAGCAGCCCAAGGAACAATGAGCAGTACTTC	CASSPRNNEQYF
TRBV7-9	.	TRBJ2-7	.	TGTGCCAGCACCCACCCCGGGGGGCGCGTCCACGAGCAGTACTTC	CASTHPGGRVHEQYF
TRBV5-1	.	TRBJ2-5	.	TGCGCCAGCAGCTTGGCCATTCAGGGACAACAAGAGACCCAGTACTTC	CASSLAIQGQQETQYF
TRBV4-2	.	TRBJ2-4	.	TGTGCCAGCAGCCCAGAGATTACAGGGCTAGCCAAAAACATTCAGTACTTC	CASSPEITGLAKNIQYF
TRBV24-1	few	TRBJ2-5	.	TGTGCCACCAGTGACCCACTCGGAGGAGGGAAAGAGACCCAGTACTTC	CATSDPLGGGKETQYF
TRBV24-1	.	TRBJ2-5	TRBD1	TGTGCCACCAGTGATCTCCGGACAGGGGAGGAAGAGACCCAGTACTTC	CATSDLRTGEEETQYF
TRBV20-1	.	TRBJ2-5	TRBD2	TGCAGTGCTAGAGCCATTGGACTAGCGGGGGGACCTCTTCAAGAGACCCAGTACTTC	CSARAIGLAGGPLQETQYF
TRBV7-6	.	TRBJ2-7	TRBD1	TGTGCCAGCACCCTTACCCCGGGACAGGGCTACAATGAGCAGTACTTC	CASTLTPGQGYNEQYF
TRBV4-1	few	TRBJ2-7	.	TGCGCCAGCAGCCAAGTCCTGGGGGCCTACGAGCAGTACTTC	CASSQVLGAYEQYF
TRBV9	.	TRBJ1-2	TRBD1	TGTGCCAGCAGCGCGACAGGGAAGCTCTATGGCTACACCTTC	CASSATGKLYGYTF
TRBV20-1	.	TRBJ2-5	.	TGCAGTGTACCGTACCCGGGGGGCACAGAGACCCAGTACTTC	CSVPYPGGTETQYF
TRBV10-3	few	TRBJ2-3	TRBD2	TGTGCCAGCCGACTAGCGGGGGGGCTCCGCACAGATACGCAGTATTTT	CASRLAGGLRTDTQYF
TRBV7-2	.	TRBJ2-1	TRBD2	TGTGCCAGCAGCCCTGAAGCTAGCGGGGGAGCTCACAATGAGCAGTTCTTC	CASSPEASGGAHNEQFF
TRBV29-1	.	TRBJ2-7	.	TGCAGCGTTTCGGTGGAGGAAGGGAACAAGTACGAGCAGTACTTC	CSVSVEEGNKYEQYF
TRBV12-3/TRBV12-4	.	TRBJ2-5	TRBD1	TGTGCCAGCAGTTTAGAGGGACAGGGGGCGCATAACCGGTACTTC	CASSLEGQGAHNRYF
TRBV7-2	.	TRBJ1-1	.	TGTGCCAGCAGCTTAGAATACCAAAACACTGAAGCTTTCTTT	CASSLEYQNTEAFF
TRBV3-1	once	TRBJ2-7	.	TGTGCCAGCAGCCAAGAGACAGAGACAACCCAGTACTTC	CASSQETETTQYF
TRBV28	.	TRBJ1-1	.	TGTGCCAGCAGAAAATCCCGCACTGAAGCTTTCTTT	CASRKSRTEAFF
TRBV20-1	.	TRBJ2-7	.	TGCAGTGCTAGATTGGCGAGCTCCTACGAGCAGTACTTC	CSARLASSYEQYF
TRBV5-1	few	TRBJ2-3	TRBD2	TGCGCCAGCAGCTGGGGGACTAGCGGGGGAGATACGCAGTATTTT	CASSWGTSGGDTQYF